This T cell receptor beta chain comes out of a study of T cells in Graves' hyperthyroidism and ophthalmopathy. The CDR3 sequence is 18 residues long. V lost 3 bases to trimming and J lost 2 bases, with 19 bases between them. Looked up from germline, CDR1 is KGHDR and CDR2 is SFDVKD. Amplification of TCR beta CDR3 regions was performed using RNA transcripts as template. First-round RT-PCR targeting the TCR CDR3 was performed with the HTBI primer set. TCRdb recomputed calls from the multiplex PCR reads with MiXCR, one row per CDR3 protein. The sample holds approximately 690,000 distinct CDR3 sequences; about 20% are singletons and the top ten take under 35%. This clonotype was detected only a few times.

The sequencing input was blood. J is TRBJ2-1 and V is TRBV24-1, with a possible D match to TRBD2 (6 bases). The sequence was obtained from a man aged 25-40 years with Graves' ophthalmopathy. The CDR3 nucleotides read TGTGCCACCAGTGATCGTCACCTAGCGCGGGGTACCTACAATGAGCAGTTCTTC. Its protein product is CATSDRHLARGTYNEQFF.